This T cell receptor beta chain is from a study of T cell responses to AZD1222 COVID-19 vaccine (dated by TCRdb to 2020 to 2022). In the study overall: AZD1222 recipients with second doses at about 4 weeks or about 12 weeks were pooled, because spike-specific TCR depth and breadth did not differ between schedules. A total of more than 230 trial participants underwent TCR sequencing, of whom 207 received two doses of AZD1222 and some 26 received two doses of the MenACWY control vaccine. Enrollment into the trials was organized by age into subgroups of 18-55, 56-69 and 70-plus years, and those subgroups contained approximately 150, 30 and 60 TCR-sequenced participants, respectively. What the study reported, not specific to this receptor: Nearly half of unique spike-specific TCRs reportedly recognized epitopes outside regions mutated in the B.1.351 and B.1.1.7 variants. Participants were mostly white British and included more females than males, and it was suggested by the authors that clonal diversity may have been underestimated. In the small 56-69-year group, the increase in depth fell short of significance, most likely because of low power. Conclusions about previously exposed vaccinees were limited because only a handful of AZD1222 recipients were SARS-CoV-2 seropositive at baseline. Spike-specific TCR breadth and depth rose significantly after two AZD1222 doses compared with day 0 and with MenACWY recipients. Vaccine-associated CD4 TCRs spanned the whole spike protein, with dominant responses in regions 160-218 and 743-854. Because no day 14 peak-response samples were available, the repertoires could be characterized only after the peak T cell response.

This clone occurred once. The clone's antigen remains unknown. No clone much larger than this one lies a single base away; base qualities are absent. According to the study, the label for this sample's time point signals: baseline before first vaccination. Vaccinee samples were obtained from the UK trials COV001 and COV002, which included a single-blind randomized controlled phase 2/3 trial of AZD1222 (ChAdOx1 nCoV-19) in healthy adults. Trial participant PBMC samples were collected at day 0 and day 28 after the second dose for TCRbeta chain sequencing. The CDR3 regions of human TCRbeta chains were subjected to immunosequencing. Per the authors' processing: TCRs in the repertoires were matched against a reference library of SARS-CoV-2-specific TCRs that had been generated with the MIRA antigen-specificity platform. Breadth was defined as the fraction of unique TCRs that were SARS-CoV-2-associated. Depth was defined as the fraction of total T cells that were SARS-CoV-2-associated. Using the MIRA data, every spike-specific TCR was mapped to the spike region that the TCR reacted to and assigned to either a CD4 or a CD8 class. Log10-transformed breadth and depth values were compared by one-way ANOVA with Sidak's multiple comparisons tests. Drawn from immuneACCESS, this table holds only the in-frame rearrangements with V and J called that TCRdb kept. Clones are partly lost; checked studies trace under half to an unresolved V gene and leave the rest unexplained. Clone size and V and J calls were adopted from that table, with D and trimming inferred from the DNA. The sample table lists about 160,000 clones, around 93% of them with a count of one. Of the sample, approximately 4.8% falls within the top ten clones.

The CDR3 holds 15 amino acids from the cysteine to the phenylalanine. Only the CDR3 DNA is retained, 45 bases long and in frame from the first base. The junction shows trimming of 1 base on V and 2 bases on J, plus 12 bases between the germline ends. Taken from the germline V gene, the CDR1 and CDR2 loops are SGHRS and YFSETQ. This TCR derives from an adult in good health. The V gene is TRBV5-1 and the J gene is TRBJ1-2, and TRBD1 may be the D gene, going by 5 matching bases. The sample consisted of peripheral blood, taken on day 0 of AZD1222 vaccination. The CDR3 region reads CASSLSSRGNYGYTF. Here is the DNA: TGCGCCAGCAGCTTGTCCTCACGGGGGAACTATGGCTACACCTTC.